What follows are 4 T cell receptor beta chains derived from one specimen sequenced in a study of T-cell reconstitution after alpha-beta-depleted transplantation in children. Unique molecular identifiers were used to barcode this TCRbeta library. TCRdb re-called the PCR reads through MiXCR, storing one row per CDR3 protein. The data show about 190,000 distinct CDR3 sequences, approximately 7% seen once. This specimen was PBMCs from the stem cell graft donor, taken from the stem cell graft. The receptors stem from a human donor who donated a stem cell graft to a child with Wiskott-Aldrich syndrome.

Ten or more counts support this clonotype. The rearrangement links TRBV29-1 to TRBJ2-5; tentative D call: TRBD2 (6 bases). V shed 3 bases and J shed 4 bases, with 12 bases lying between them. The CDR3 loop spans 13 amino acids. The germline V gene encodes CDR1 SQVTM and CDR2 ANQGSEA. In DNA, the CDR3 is TGCAGCGTTGAGGGGGGAAGACGAGAGACCCAGTACTTC. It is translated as CSVEGGRRETQYF.

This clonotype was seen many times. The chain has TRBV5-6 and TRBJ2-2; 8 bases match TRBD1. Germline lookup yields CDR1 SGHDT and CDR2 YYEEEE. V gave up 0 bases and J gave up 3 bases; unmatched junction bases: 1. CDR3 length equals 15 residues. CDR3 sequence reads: CASSLDRGDTGELFF. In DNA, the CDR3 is TGTGCCAGCAGCTTGGACAGGGGGGACACCGGGGAGCTGTTTTTT. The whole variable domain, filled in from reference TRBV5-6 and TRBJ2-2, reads DAGVTQSPTHLIKTRGQQVTLRCSPKSGHDTVSWYQQALGQGPQFIFQYYEEEERQRGNFPDRFSGHQFPNYSSELNVNALLLGDSALYLCASSLDRGDTGELFFGEGSRLTVL.

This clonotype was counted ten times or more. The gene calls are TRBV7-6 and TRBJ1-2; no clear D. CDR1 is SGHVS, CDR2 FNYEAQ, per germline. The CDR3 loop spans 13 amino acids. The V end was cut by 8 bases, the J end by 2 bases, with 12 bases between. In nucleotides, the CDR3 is TGTGCCAGCGCCTCGGGCATGAACTATGGCTACACCTTC. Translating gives CASASGMNYGYTF.

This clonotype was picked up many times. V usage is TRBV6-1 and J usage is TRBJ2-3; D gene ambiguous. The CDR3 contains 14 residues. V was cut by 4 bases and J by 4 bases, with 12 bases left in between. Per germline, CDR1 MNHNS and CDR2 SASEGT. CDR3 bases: TGTGCCAGCAGTGGGCTCCCCCCGGCAGATACGCAGTATTTT. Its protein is CASSGLPPADTQYF.